This is a list of T cell receptor beta chains from one sample in a study of blood T cell repertoires in COVID-19. TCRdb's table, derived via immunoSEQ multiplex PCR, lists solely in-frame clones and lacks some. This sample has a few hundred thousand clones, with 80% to 90% found just once. What was sequenced was peripheral blood. These receptors all stem from a man younger than 40 with acute or convalescent COVID-19. Each CDR3 is given with its conserved first and last residue. Fields, in order: D gene, V gene, clone size, J gene, CDR3 protein, CDR3 DNA. A D gene is named only where the DNA matches it firmly. Only some rows state a clone size, as once, few, many or a class for expanded clones.

D gene: .; V gene: TRBV5-1; clone size: .; J gene: TRBJ2-7; CDR3 protein: CASSGGLFFEQYF; CDR3 DNA: TGCGCCAGCAGCGGGGGCCTGTTCTTCGAGCAGTACTTC
D gene: .; V gene: TRBV19; clone size: .; J gene: TRBJ2-7; CDR3 protein: CASSIGGRSYEQYF; CDR3 DNA: TGTGCCAGTAGTATAGGGGGCAGATCCTACGAGCAGTACTTC
D gene: TRBD1; V gene: TRBV6-1; clone size: .; J gene: TRBJ1-1; CDR3 protein: CASSERDSYTEAFF; CDR3 DNA: TGTGCCAGCAGTGAGCGGGACAGCTACACTGAAGCTTTCTTT
D gene: .; V gene: TRBV5-8; clone size: .; J gene: TRBJ1-2; CDR3 protein: CASSFGARANYGYTF; CDR3 DNA: TGTGCCAGCAGCTTTGGGGCAAGAGCTAACTATGGCTACACCTTC
D gene: TRBD1; V gene: TRBV6-5; clone size: .; J gene: TRBJ1-6; CDR3 protein: CASSYEGQGDSPLHF; CDR3 DNA: TGTGCCAGCAGTTACGAGGGACAGGGTGATTCACCCCTCCACTTT
D gene: .; V gene: TRBV2; clone size: .; J gene: TRBJ1-3; CDR3 protein: CASRESSGNTIYF; CDR3 DNA: TGTGCCAGCCGCGAGAGCTCTGGAAACACCATATATTTT
D gene: TRBD2; V gene: TRBV7-2; clone size: .; J gene: TRBJ2-2; CDR3 protein: CASSRRGTSGGNTGELFF; CDR3 DNA: TGTGCCAGCAGCAGAAGGGGGACTAGCGGAGGGAACACCGGGGAGCTGTTTTTT
D gene: TRBD1; V gene: TRBV19; clone size: .; J gene: TRBJ2-2; CDR3 protein: CASQDRGTGELFF; CDR3 DNA: TGTGCCAGTCAAGACAGGGGAACCGGGGAGCTGTTTTTT
D gene: .; V gene: TRBV14; clone size: .; J gene: TRBJ1-5; CDR3 protein: CASSQQGNQPQHF; CDR3 DNA: TGTGCCAGCAGCCAACAGGGTAATCAGCCCCAGCATTTT
D gene: .; V gene: TRBV6-5; clone size: .; J gene: TRBJ1-2; CDR3 protein: CASKRDNYGYTF; CDR3 DNA: TGTGCCAGCAAGCGGGATAACTATGGCTACACCTTC
D gene: .; V gene: TRBV9; clone size: .; J gene: TRBJ2-7; CDR3 protein: CASSAPFDSRGVEQYF; CDR3 DNA: TGTGCCAGCAGCGCCCCCTTCGACAGTCGAGGTGTCGAGCAGTACTTC
D gene: .; V gene: TRBV7-2; clone size: .; J gene: TRBJ1-2; CDR3 protein: CASRQGGRGGYTF; CDR3 DNA: TGTGCCAGCAGGCAGGGCGGCAGGGGTGGCTACACCTTC
D gene: .; V gene: TRBV7-8; clone size: .; J gene: TRBJ2-7; CDR3 protein: CASSNQEGLYF; CDR3 DNA: TGTGCCAGCAGTAATCAAGAGGGTCTGTACTTC
D gene: TRBD2; V gene: TRBV5-4; clone size: .; J gene: TRBJ2-1; CDR3 protein: CASSLAKGRGGNEQFF; CDR3 DNA: TGTGCCAGCAGCTTGGCCAAGGGGAGGGGAGGGAATGAGCAGTTCTTC
D gene: .; V gene: TRBV29-1; clone size: .; J gene: TRBJ1-4; CDR3 protein: CSVEERGGRLATNEKLFF; CDR3 DNA: TGCAGCGTTGAAGAAAGGGGTGGCAGGTTAGCAACTAATGAAAAACTGTTTTTT
D gene: .; V gene: TRBV7-9; clone size: .; J gene: TRBJ1-4; CDR3 protein: CASSLYWQGMRFNEKLFF; CDR3 DNA: TGTGCCAGCAGCTTATATTGGCAGGGGATGAGGTTTAATGAAAAACTGTTTTTT
D gene: TRBD2; V gene: TRBV28; clone size: .; J gene: TRBJ2-1; CDR3 protein: CASSLETSGGYNEQFF; CDR3 DNA: TGTGCCAGCAGTTTAGAGACTAGCGGGGGTTACAATGAGCAGTTCTTC
D gene: .; V gene: TRBV28; clone size: .; J gene: TRBJ1-6; CDR3 protein: CASSRPGPGSHSPLHF; CDR3 DNA: TGTGCCAGCAGCCGACCCGGGCCAGGGTCCCATTCACCCCTCCACTTT
D gene: TRBD2; V gene: TRBV7-3; clone size: .; J gene: TRBJ2-2; CDR3 protein: CASRPHSGIAGELFF; CDR3 DNA: TGTGCCAGCAGGCCCCATAGCGGGATCGCCGGGGAGCTGTTTTTT
D gene: TRBD1; V gene: TRBV6-6; clone size: .; J gene: TRBJ1-2; CDR3 protein: CASSKRQGDDYGYTF; CDR3 DNA: TGTGCCAGCAGTAAAAGACAGGGGGATGACTATGGCTACACCTTC
D gene: .; V gene: TRBV19; clone size: .; J gene: TRBJ1-1; CDR3 protein: CASSSKQGQGSAFF; CDR3 DNA: TGTGCCAGTAGTAGTAAACAGGGCCAAGGTTCGGCTTTCTTT
D gene: TRBD1; V gene: TRBV19; clone size: .; J gene: TRBJ1-5; CDR3 protein: CASSKTGKDQPQHF; CDR3 DNA: TGTGCCAGTAGTAAGACAGGGAAAGATCAGCCCCAGCATTTT
D gene: TRBD1; V gene: TRBV5-4; clone size: once; J gene: TRBJ2-1; CDR3 protein: CASGGTGEIGEQFF; CDR3 DNA: TGTGCCAGCGGAGGTACAGGGGAGATTGGTGAGCAGTTCTTC